This T cell receptor (beta chain) was documented in a study of T-cell reconstitution after alpha-beta-depleted transplantation in children. This clonotype was seen at least ten times. Its specificity is unknown. One junction end disagrees with the germline gene, perhaps due to a read error. CDR3 length equals 12 residues. Looked up from germline, CDR1 is SGHTA and CDR2 is FQGNSA. This sample's TCRbeta library carried unique molecular identifier barcodes. MiXCR was run by TCRdb on the PCR reads, yielding one entry per CDR3 protein. The sample includes fewer than 550,000 distinct CDR3 sequences, over 9.5% of them seen just once. Study outcomes and limitations: Some patients' high day-60 TCRbeta diversity was attributed to recipient cells surviving conditioning. The study reportedly traced alpha-beta T cells about two months after transplant to several hundred expanded graft clones. When one year had passed after transplant, most T-cell counts and diversity came from newly produced T cells.

The sequence came from a female patient aged 2 to 10 who had a stem cell transplant for aplastic anemia, so the T cells may come from the graft donor. The chain is built from TRBV7-2 and TRBJ2-4, with TRBD1 identical over 10 bases. This specimen consisted of PBMCs, mostly from graft donor cells, obtained 180 days after TCRalphabeta/CD19-depleted stem cell transplant. The chain's CDR3 is CASSLVTGGFRF. CDR3 coding DNA: TGTGCCAGCAGCTTAGTGACAGGGGGCTTTCGGTTC.